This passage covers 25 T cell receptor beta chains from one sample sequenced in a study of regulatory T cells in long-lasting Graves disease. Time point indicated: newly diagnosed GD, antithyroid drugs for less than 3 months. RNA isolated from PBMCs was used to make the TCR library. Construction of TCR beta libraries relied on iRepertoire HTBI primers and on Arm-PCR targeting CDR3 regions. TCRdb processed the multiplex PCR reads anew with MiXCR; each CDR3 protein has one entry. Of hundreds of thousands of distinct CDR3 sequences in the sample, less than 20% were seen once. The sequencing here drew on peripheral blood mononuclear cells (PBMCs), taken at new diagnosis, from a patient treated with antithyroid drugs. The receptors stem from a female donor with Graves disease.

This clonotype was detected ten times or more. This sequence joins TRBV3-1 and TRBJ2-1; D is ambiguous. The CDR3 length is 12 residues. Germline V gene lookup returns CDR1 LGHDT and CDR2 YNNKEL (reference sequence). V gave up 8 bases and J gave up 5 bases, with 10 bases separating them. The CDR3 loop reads CASAGQNNEQFF. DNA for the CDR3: TGTGCCAGCGCCGGGCAGAACAATGAGCAGTTCTTC.

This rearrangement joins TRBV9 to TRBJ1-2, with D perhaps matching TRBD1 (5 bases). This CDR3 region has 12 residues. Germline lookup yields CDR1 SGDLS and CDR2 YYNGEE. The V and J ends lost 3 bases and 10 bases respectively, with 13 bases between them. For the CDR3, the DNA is TGTGCCAGCAGCGGGTGGAGGGGACTCTACACCTTC. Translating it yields CASSGWRGLYTF.

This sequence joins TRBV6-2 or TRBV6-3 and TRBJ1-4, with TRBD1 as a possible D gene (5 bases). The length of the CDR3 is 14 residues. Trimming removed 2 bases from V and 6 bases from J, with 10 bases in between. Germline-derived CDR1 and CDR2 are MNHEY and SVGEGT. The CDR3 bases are TGTGCCAGCAGTTACCGGGGGGGGGATGAAAAACTGTTTTTT. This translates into CASSYRGGDEKLFF.

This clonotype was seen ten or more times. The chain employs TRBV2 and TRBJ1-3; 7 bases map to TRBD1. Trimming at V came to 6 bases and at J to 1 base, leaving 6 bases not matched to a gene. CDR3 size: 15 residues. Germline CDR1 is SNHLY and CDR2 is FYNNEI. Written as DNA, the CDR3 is TGTGCCAGCAGGGCTAAACAGGGGTCTGGAAACACCATATATTTT. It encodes CASRAKQGSGNTIYF. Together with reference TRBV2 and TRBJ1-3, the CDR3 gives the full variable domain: EPEVTQTPSHQVTQMGQEVILRCVPISNHLYFYWYRQILGQKVEFLVSFYNNEISEKSEIFDDQFSVERPDGSNFTLKIRSTKLEDSAMYFCASRAKQGSGNTIYFGEGSWLTVV.

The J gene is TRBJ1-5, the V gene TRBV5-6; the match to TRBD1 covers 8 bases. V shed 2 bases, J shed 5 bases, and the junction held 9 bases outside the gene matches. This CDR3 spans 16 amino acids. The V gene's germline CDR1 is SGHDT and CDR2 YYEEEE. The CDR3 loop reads CASSFYGQGGDQPQHF. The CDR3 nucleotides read TGTGCCAGCAGCTTCTATGGACAGGGTGGGGATCAGCCCCAGCATTTT. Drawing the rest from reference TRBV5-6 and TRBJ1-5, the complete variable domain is DAGVTQSPTHLIKTRGQQVTLRCSPKSGHDTVSWYQQALGQGPQFIFQYYEEEERQRGNFPDRFSGHQFPNYSSELNVNALLLGDSALYLCASSFYGQGGDQPQHFGDGTRLSIL.

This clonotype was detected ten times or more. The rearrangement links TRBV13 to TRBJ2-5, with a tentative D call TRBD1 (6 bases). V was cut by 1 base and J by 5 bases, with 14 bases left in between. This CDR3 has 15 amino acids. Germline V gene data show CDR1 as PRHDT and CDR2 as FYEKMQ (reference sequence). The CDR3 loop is CASSLVPGQGETQYF. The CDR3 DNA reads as TGTGCCAGCAGCTTAGTCCCGGGACAAGGGGAGACCCAGTACTTC.

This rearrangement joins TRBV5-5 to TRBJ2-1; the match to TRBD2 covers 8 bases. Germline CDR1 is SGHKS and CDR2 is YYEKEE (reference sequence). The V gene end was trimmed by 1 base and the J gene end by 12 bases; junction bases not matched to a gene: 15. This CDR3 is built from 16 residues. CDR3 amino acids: CASSLRGSGESGGQFF. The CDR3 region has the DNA TGTGCCAGCAGCTTGAGAGGTAGCGGGGAATCTGGGGGGCAGTTCTTC.

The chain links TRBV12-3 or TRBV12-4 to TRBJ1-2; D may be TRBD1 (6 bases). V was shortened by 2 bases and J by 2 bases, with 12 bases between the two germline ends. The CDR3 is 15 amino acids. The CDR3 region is CASSLSGASNYGYTF. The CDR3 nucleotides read TGTGCCAGCAGTTTATCGGGGGCCAGCAACTATGGCTACACCTTC.

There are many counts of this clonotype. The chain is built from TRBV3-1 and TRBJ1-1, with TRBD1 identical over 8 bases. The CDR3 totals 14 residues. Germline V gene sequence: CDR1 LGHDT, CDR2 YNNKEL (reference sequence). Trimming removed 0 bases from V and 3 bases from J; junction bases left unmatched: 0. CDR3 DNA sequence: TGTGCCAGCAGCCAAGACAGGGGGCACACTGAAGCTTTCTTT. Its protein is CASSQDRGHTEAFF. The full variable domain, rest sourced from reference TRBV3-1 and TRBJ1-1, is DTAVSQTPKYLVTQMGNDKSIKCEQNLGHDTMYWYKQDSKKFLKIMFSYNNKELIINETVPNRFSPKSPDKAHLNLHINSLELGDSAVYFCASSQDRGHTEAFFGQGTRLTVV.

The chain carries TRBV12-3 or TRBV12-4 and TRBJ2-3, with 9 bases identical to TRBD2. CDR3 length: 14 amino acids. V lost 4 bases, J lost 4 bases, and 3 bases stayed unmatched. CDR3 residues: CASSSTSGSDTQYF. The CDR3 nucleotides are TGTGCCAGCAGTTCGACTAGCGGTTCAGATACGCAGTATTTT.

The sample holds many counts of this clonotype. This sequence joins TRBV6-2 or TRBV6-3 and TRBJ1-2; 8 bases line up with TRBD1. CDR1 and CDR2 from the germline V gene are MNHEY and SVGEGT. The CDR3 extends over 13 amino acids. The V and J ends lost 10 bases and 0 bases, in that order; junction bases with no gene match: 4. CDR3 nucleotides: TGTGCCACCAGGGGACAGGCTAACTATGGCTACACCTTC. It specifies CATRGQANYGYTF.

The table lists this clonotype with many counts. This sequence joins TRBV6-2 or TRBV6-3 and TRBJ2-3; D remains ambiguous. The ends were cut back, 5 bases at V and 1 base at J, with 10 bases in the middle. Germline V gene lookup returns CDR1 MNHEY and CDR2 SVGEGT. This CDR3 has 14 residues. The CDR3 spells CASSAWLGTDTQYF. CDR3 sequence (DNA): TGTGCCAGCAGTGCATGGCTGGGCACAGATACGCAGTATTTT.

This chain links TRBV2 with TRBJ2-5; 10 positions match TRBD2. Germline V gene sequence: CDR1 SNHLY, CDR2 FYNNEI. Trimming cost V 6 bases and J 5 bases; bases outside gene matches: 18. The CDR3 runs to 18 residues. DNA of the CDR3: TGTGCCAGCAGAACACCGGGGCTAGCGGGAGTGCTCGACGAGACCCAGTACTTC. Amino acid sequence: CASRTPGLAGVLDETQYF.

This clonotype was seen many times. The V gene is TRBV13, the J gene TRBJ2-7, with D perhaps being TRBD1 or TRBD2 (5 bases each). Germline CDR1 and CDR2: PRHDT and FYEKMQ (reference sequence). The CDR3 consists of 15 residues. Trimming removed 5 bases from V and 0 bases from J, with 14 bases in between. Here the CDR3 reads CASSATRQYSYEQYF. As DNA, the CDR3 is TGTGCCAGCAGCGCAACTAGACAGTACTCCTACGAGCAGTACTTC.

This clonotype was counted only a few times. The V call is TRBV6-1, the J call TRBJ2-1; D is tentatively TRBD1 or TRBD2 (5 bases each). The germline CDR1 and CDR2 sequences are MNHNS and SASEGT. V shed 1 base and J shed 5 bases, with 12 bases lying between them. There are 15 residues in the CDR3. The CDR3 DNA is TGTGCCAGCAGTGAAGGTGGGGGTAGGCACAATGAGCAGTTCTTC. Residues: CASSEGGGRHNEQFF.

Here the CDR3 DNA reads TGCAGTGCCCCCTCGGGTGGGGCCTCCTTCAGAAAGGCGCAGTATTTT. Translating gives CSAPSGGASFRKAQYF. The chain recombines TRBV20-1 with TRBJ2-3; possibly TRBD1 for D (5 bases). From germline, CDR1 is DFQATT and CDR2 SNEGSKA (reference sequence). The V end lost 6 bases, the J end lost 10 bases, and 29 bases lay between the germline ends. There are 16 residues in the CDR3.

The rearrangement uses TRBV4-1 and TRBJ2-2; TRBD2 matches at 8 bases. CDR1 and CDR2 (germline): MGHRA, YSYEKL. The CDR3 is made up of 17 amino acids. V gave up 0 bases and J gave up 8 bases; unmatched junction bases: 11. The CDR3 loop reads CASSQEYGGGLRGELFF. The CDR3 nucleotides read TGCGCCAGCAGCCAAGAATATGGCGGGGGGCTGAGAGGGGAGCTGTTTTTT.

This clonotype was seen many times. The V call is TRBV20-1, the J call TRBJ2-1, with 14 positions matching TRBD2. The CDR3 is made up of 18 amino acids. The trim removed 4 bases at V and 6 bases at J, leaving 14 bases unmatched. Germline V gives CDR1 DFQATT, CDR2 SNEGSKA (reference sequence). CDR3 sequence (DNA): TGCAGTGCTATCTCCGGACTAGCGGGAGGTTTGGTTTCCAATGAGCAGTTCTTC. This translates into CSAISGLAGGLVSNEQFF.

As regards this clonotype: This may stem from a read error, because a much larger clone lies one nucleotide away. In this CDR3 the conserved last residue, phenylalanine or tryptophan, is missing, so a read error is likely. This CDR3 reads CASSVDQGGGQPQHL. In DNA, the CDR3 is TGTGCCAGCAGTGTGGACCAGGGAGGAGGTCAGCCCCAGCATCTT. This sequence joins TRBV6-1 and TRBJ1-5; D is perhaps TRBD1 (5 bases). The V end was cut by 4 bases, the J end by 6 bases, with 16 bases between. Looked up from germline, CDR1 is MNHNS and CDR2 is SASEGT. The CDR3 runs to 15 residues.

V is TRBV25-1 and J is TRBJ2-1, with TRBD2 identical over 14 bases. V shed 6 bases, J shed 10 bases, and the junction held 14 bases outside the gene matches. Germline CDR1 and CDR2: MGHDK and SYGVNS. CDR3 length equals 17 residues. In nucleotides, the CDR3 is TGTGCCAGCAGCCGATCTTACAGGACTAGCGGGAGGAGCGAGCAGTTCTTC. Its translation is CASSRSYRTSGRSEQFF.

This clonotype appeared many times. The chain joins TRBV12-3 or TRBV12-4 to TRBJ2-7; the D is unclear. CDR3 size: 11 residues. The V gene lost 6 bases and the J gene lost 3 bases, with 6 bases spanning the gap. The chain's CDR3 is CASSLNYEQYF. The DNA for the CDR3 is TGTGCCAGCAGCCTGAACTACGAGCAGTACTTC.

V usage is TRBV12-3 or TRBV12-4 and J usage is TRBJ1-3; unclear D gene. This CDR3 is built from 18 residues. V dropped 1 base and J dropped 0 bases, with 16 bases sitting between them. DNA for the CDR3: TGTGCCAGCAGTTTAGTCTTACGGCGGCCGTTCTCTGGAAACACCATATATTTT. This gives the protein CASSLVLRRPFSGNTIYF.

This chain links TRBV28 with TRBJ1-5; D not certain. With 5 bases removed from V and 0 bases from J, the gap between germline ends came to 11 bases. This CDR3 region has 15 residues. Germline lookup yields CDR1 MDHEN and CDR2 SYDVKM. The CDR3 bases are TGTGCCAGCAGTACCCAGCAGCATAGCAATCAGCCCCAGCATTTT. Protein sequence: CASSTQQHSNQPQHF.

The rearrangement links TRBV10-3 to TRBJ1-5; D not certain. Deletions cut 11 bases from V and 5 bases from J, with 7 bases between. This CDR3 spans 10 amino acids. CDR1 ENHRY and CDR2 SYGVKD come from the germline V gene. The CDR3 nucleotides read TGTGCCGCGGGCGATCAGCCCCAGCATTTT. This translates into CAAGDQPQHF.

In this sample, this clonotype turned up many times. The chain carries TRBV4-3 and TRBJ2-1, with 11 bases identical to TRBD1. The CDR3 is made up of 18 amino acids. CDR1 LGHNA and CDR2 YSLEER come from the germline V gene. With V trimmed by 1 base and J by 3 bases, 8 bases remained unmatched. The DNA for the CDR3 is TGCGCCAGCAGCCAAGTCCGGACAGGGGGCGTCGACTACAATGAGCAGTTCTTC. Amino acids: CASSQVRTGGVDYNEQFF.